The 22 T cell receptor beta chains presented below share a single source sample, sequenced in a study of blood T cell repertoires in COVID-19. Assay: immunoSEQ multiplex PCR; the TCRdb copy retains only in-frame clones and omits some. The table has about 31,000 clones, roughly 90% seen once. What was sequenced was peripheral blood. The receptors originated from a human donor with active COVID-19. The donor label of this sample is uncertain.

This clone was found once. J is TRBJ2-1 and V is TRBV6-6; 11 bases line up with TRBD2. The CDR3 is 16 amino acids. Losses at the gene ends were 6 bases for V and 7 bases for J; bases not matched to a gene: 11. Germline CDR1 is MNHNY and CDR2 is SVGAGI (reference sequence). The CDR3 sequence: CASSPDLAGGLNEQFF. The CDR3 DNA is TGTGCCAGCAGCCCCGATTTAGCGGGGGGGCTTAATGAGCAGTTCTTC.

This rearrangement joins TRBV19 to TRBJ2-6, with TRBD1 matching 7 bases. Looked up from germline, CDR1 is LNHDA and CDR2 is SQIVND (reference sequence). The V gene end was trimmed by 1 base and the J gene end by 1 base; junction bases not matched to a gene: 4. The CDR3 loop spans 17 amino acids. The CDR3 here is CASSIARTGSGANVLTF. CDR3 bases: TGTGCCAGTAGTATAGCTCGGACAGGATCTGGGGCCAACGTCCTGACTTTC.

The CDR3 spells CASSVPTPGAEQYF. In DNA form, the CDR3 reads TGTGCCAGCAGCGTACCCACCCCAGGGGCCGAGCAGTACTTC. The rearrangement joins TRBV9 to TRBJ2-7, with D possibly matching TRBD1 (6 bases). This CDR3 has 14 residues. CDR1 and CDR2 from the germline V gene are SGDLS and YYNGEE. Trimming cost V 1 base and J 6 bases, with 14 bases left between them.

The chain joins TRBV6-1 to TRBJ2-3; TRBD1 agrees at 9 bases. The J segment lost 5 bases and the V segment lost 1 base, leaving 4 bases of the junction unmatched. Germline CDR1 MNHNS, CDR2 SASEGT. This CDR3 has 15 amino acids. CDR3 residues: CASSEGYRGRDTQYF. DNA of the CDR3: TGTGCCAGCAGTGAAGGGTACAGGGGGCGAGATACGCAGTATTTT.

A single count supports this clone. This chain uses TRBV4-1 with TRBJ2-7; 7 nucleotides agree with TRBD2. This CDR3 has 15 residues. Germline CDR1 MGHRA, CDR2 YSYEKL. V lost 4 bases, J lost 0 bases, and 6 bases stayed unmatched. CDR3 amino acids: CASSLAGTISYEQYF. In DNA, the CDR3 is TGCGCCAGCAGCCTCGCCGGGACTATCTCCTACGAGCAGTACTTC.

The chain recombines TRBV19 with TRBJ2-5, with 7 bases that match TRBD1. Germline V gene data show CDR1 as LNHDA and CDR2 as SQIVND (reference sequence). V lost 3 bases, J lost 2 bases, and 3 bases stayed unmatched. The CDR3 loop spans 14 amino acids. The CDR3 here is CASSIWGQQETQYF. The CDR3 DNA reads TGTGCCAGTAGTATCTGGGGACAGCAAGAGACCCAGTACTTC.

The J gene is TRBJ2-1, the V gene TRBV7-2; weak D call: TRBD2 (6 bases). The V and J ends lost 3 bases and 12 bases respectively, with 24 bases between them. The CDR3 spans 16 residues. Germline V CDR1 and CDR2: SGHTA, FQGNSA. This chain's CDR3 is CASSFNGPGTAGPQFF. Here the CDR3 DNA reads TGTGCCAGCAGCTTTAATGGGCCGGGAACAGCGGGCCCGCAGTTCTTC.

V gene TRBV27 combines with J gene TRBJ2-3, with TRBD2 matching 8 bases. Germline V gene lookup returns CDR1 MNHEY and CDR2 SMNVEV (reference sequence). CDR3 length equals 20 residues. V shed 5 bases, J shed 0 bases, and the junction held 19 bases outside the gene matches. The CDR3 sequence: CASSAVSSWRGVSSTDTQYF. CDR3 DNA: TGTGCCAGCAGTGCCGTTAGTAGTTGGCGGGGGGTCTCTAGCACAGATACGCAGTATTTT.

The J gene is TRBJ1-5, the V gene TRBV27; tentative D call: TRBD1 (6 bases). This CDR3 region has 14 residues. V lost 0 bases to trimming and J lost 4 bases, with 7 bases between them. The germline V gene encodes CDR1 MNHEY and CDR2 SMNVEV (reference sequence). CDR3 DNA sequence: TGTGCCAGCAGTTTATCAGGGGGAAATCAGCCCCAGCATTTT. It encodes CASSLSGGNQPQHF.

The sample holds a few counts of this clone. V and J are TRBV4-1 and TRBJ1-1; D not certain. CDR1 MGHRA and CDR2 YSYEKL come from the germline V gene. V lost 1 base, J lost 1 base, and 13 bases lay in between. This CDR3 has 16 amino acids. The CDR3: CASSQVRRGTNTEAFF. The DNA for the CDR3 is TGCGCCAGCAGCCAAGTAAGGCGGGGAACGAACACTGAAGCTTTCTTT.

V usage is TRBV5-4 and J usage is TRBJ2-7, with a tentative D call TRBD1 (5 bases). Looked up from germline, CDR1 is SGHNT and CDR2 is YYREEE (reference sequence). This CDR3 has 16 amino acids. Trimming pared 4 bases from V and 0 bases from J, leaving 17 bases between. The CDR3 here is CASSSQGGAVSYEQYF. CDR3 in DNA: TGTGCCAGCAGCAGCCAGGGTGGGGCAGTCTCCTACGAGCAGTACTTC.

This chain links TRBV3-1 (or the pseudogene TRBV3-2) with TRBJ2-7; a possible D gene is TRBD1 (6 bases). CDR1 LGHDT and CDR2 YNNKEL come from the germline V gene (reference sequence). The CDR3 runs 12 residues. V was clipped by 4 bases and J by 4 bases, with 8 bases between them. The CDR3: CASSLRGYEQYF. In nucleotides, the CDR3 is TGTGCCAGCAGCCTCAGGGGTTACGAGCAGTACTTC.

This sequence joins TRBV11-3 and TRBJ2-2; 14 bases align to TRBD2. The V and J ends lost 5 bases and 3 bases, in that order; junction bases with no gene match: 8. Germline CDR1 is SGHNT and CDR2 is YENEEA. The length of the CDR3 is 18 residues. CDR3 in DNA: TGTGCCAGCAGCCCTCGGACTAGCGGGGGGACTTACACCGGGGAGCTGTTTTTT. This gives the protein CASSPRTSGGTYTGELFF.

This chain joins TRBV19 and TRBJ1-2; TRBD1 matches 11 bases. Germline V lookup: CDR1 LNHDA, CDR2 SQIVND (reference sequence). The CDR3 has 14 amino acids. V dropped 8 bases and J dropped 3; count of bases not matched to a gene: 5. In DNA form, the CDR3 reads TGTGCCAGTCAACCGGGACAGGGGGACTATGGCTACACCTTC. It yields the protein CASQPGQGDYGYTF. The full variable domain, rest sourced from reference TRBV19 and TRBJ1-2, is DGGITQSPKYLFRKEGQNVTLSCEQNLNHDAMYWYRQDPGQGLRLIYYSQIVNDFQKGDIAEGYSVSREKKESFPLTVTSAQKNPTAFYLCASQPGQGDYGYTFGSGTRLTVV.

The chain carries TRBV19 and TRBJ2-2, with 8 bases fitting TRBD1. CDR1 is LNHDA, CDR2 SQIVND, per germline (reference sequence). With 8 bases clipped from V and 0 bases from J, the junction kept 2 bases outside the gene matches. The length of the CDR3 is 14 residues. As DNA, the CDR3 is TGTGCCAGTTCGGACAGGGCGAACACCGGGGAGCTGTTTTTT. Protein product: CASSDRANTGELFF.

This chain connects TRBV27 to TRBJ2-7; TRBD1 might be the D (5 bases). Germline V CDR1 and CDR2: MNHEY, SMNVEV (reference sequence). This CDR3 has 14 residues. Trimming pared 2 bases from V and 3 bases from J, leaving 11 bases between. The CDR3 reads CASSLTDIHYEQYF. For the CDR3, the DNA is TGTGCCAGCAGTTTAACGGACATCCACTACGAGCAGTACTTC.

The chain recombines TRBV7-9 with TRBJ2-7; D is possibly TRBD2 (5 bases). In germline, CDR1 is SEHNR, CDR2 FQNEAQ (reference sequence). This CDR3 contains 14 residues. Deletions cut 5 bases from V and 2 bases from J, with 13 bases between. CDR3 region: CASSRNGNPYEQYF. CDR3 bases: TGTGCCAGCAGCCGTAACGGGAACCCCTACGAGCAGTACTTC.

This clone is labeled medium-sized. The chain links TRBV7-9 to TRBJ1-6; D remains unclear. CDR3 length: 15 residues. Germline V gene lookup returns CDR1 SEHNR and CDR2 FQNEAQ (reference sequence). The V and J ends lost 3 bases and 0 bases respectively, with 6 bases between them. CDR3: CASSFSVSYNSPLHF. CDR3 sequence (DNA): TGTGCCAGCAGCTTCAGTGTCTCCTATAATTCACCCCTCCACTTT.

This clone was picked up one time. The rearrangement uses TRBV2 and TRBJ2-5; D gene uncertain. CDR1 SNHLY and CDR2 FYNNEI come from the germline V gene. There are 13 residues in the CDR3. V was pared by 3 bases and J by 2 bases, with 7 bases between. The CDR3 sequence: CASSEAEQETQYF. The CDR3 DNA reads TGTGCCAGCAGTGAGGCAGAACAAGAGACCCAGTACTTC.

The chain uses TRBV7-9 and TRBJ2-7; the match to TRBD1 covers 10 bases. Germline-derived CDR1 and CDR2 are SEHNR and FQNEAQ (reference sequence). This CDR3 region has 14 residues. Germline trimming cut 4 bases from V and 4 bases from J; bases unmatched to any gene: 4. The CDR3 reads CASSSTGGSYEQYF. DNA of the CDR3: TGTGCCAGCAGCTCGACAGGGGGCAGTTACGAGCAGTACTTC.

This chain joins TRBV9 and TRBJ2-5; 8 nucleotides align to TRBD2. Trimming took 7 bases from V and 3 from J; bases not matched to a gene: 11. Germline assignment: CDR1 SGDLS and CDR2 YYNGEE. There are 15 residues in the CDR3. The CDR3 coding sequence is TGTGCCAGCGCCCCGGGACTAGGGAACGAAGAGACCCAGTACTTC. Protein product: CASAPGLGNEETQYF.

The chain is built from TRBV7-3 and TRBJ2-3, with TRBD2 matching 7 bases. V shed 5 bases and J 1 base; nucleotides not matched to a gene: 6. This CDR3 has 15 residues. Germline V gene lookup returns CDR1 SGHTA and CDR2 FQGTGA. The DNA for the CDR3 is TGTGCCAGCAGCCCTCTGGGGGGGGGCACAGATACGCAGTATTTT. Residues: CASSPLGGGTDTQYF.